This is a list of T cell receptor beta chains from one sample in a study of blood T cell repertoires in COVID-19. The method was immunoSEQ multiplex PCR; TCRdb's version includes in-frame clones alone and lacks a portion of them. The sample consists of 45,000 to 65,000 clones, approximately 83% of them appearing once. Sequenced sample: peripheral blood. The receptors shown here come from a man between 65 and 85 years old with active COVID-19. Each CDR3 is given without its conserved first and last residue. The D gene is left open where the match is weak.

v_call	d_call	cdr3_aa
TRBV30	.	AWRRGRAKPGANVLT
TRBV18	.	ASSPSVAGELF
TRBV7-9	.	ASRPTPAKNIQY
TRBV5-8	TRBD1	ASSFGQVSGNTIY
TRBV18	TRBD1	ASSPRRAGTGYNEQF
TRBV4-1	TRBD2	ASSTRGTSQSEQY
TRBV7-2	TRBD1	ASSLTGTGGTEAF
TRBV6-1	.	ASSETPSSGAYNEQF
TRBV20-1	TRBD1	SARTGWEQY
TRBV7-2	.	ASSLANRNEQF
TRBV9	TRBD1	ASSVGETGDTEAF
TRBV6-5	.	ATRGNTGELF